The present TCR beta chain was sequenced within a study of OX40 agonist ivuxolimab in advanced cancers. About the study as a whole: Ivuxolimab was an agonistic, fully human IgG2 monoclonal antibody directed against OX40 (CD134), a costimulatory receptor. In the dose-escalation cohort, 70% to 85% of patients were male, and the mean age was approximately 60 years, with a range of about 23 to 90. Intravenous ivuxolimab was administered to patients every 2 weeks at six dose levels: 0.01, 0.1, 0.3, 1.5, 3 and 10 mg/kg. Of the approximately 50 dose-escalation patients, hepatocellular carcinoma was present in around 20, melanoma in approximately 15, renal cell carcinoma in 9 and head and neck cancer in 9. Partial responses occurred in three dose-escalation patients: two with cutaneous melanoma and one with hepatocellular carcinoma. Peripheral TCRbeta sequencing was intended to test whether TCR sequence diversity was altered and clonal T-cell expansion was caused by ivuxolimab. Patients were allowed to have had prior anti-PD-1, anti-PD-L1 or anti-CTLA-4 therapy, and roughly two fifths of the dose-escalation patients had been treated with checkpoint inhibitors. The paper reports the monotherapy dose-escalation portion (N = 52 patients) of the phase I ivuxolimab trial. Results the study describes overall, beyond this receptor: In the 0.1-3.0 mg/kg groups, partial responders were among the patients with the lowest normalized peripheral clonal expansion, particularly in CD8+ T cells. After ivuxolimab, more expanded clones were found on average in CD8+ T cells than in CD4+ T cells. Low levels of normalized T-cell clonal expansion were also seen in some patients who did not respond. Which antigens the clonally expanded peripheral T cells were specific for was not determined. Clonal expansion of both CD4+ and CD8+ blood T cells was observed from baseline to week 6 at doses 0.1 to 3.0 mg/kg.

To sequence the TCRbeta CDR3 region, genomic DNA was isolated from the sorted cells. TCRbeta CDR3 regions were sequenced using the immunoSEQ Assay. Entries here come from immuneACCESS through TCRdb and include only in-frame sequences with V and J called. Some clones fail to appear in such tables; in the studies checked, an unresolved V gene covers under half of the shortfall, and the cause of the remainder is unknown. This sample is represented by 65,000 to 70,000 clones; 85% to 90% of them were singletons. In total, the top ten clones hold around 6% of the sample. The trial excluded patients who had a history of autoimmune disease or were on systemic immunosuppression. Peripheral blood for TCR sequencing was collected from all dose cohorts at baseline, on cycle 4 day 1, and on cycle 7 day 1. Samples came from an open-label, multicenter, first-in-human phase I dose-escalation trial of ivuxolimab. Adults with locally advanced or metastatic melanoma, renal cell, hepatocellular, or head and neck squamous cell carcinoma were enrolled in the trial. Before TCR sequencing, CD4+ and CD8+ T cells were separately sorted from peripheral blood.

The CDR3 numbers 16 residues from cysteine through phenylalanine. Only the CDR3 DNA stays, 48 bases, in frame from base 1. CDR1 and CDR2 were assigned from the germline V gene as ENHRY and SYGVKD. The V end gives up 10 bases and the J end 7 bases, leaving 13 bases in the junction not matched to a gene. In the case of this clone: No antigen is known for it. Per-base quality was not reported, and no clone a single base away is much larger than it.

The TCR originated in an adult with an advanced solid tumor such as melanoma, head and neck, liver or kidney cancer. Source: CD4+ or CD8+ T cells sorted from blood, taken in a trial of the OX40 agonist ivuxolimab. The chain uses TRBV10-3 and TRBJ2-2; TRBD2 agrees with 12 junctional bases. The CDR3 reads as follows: CATLRLAGDEGGELFF. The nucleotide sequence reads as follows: TGTGCCACCCTCCGACTAGCGGGAGATGAGGGCGGGGAGCTGTTTTTT.